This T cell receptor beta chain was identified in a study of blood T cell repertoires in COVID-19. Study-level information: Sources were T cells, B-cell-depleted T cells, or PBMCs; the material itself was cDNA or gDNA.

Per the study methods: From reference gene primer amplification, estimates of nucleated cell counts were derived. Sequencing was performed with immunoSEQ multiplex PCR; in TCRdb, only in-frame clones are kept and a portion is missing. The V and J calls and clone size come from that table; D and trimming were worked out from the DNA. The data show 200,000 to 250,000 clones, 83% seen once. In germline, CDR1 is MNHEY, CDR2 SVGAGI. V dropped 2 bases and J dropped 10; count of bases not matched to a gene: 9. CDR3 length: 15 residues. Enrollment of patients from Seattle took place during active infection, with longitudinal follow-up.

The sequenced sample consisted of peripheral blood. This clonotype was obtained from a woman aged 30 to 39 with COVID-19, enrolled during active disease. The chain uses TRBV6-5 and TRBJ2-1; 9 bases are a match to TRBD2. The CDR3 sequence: CASSYTSGWPVEQFF. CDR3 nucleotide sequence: TGTGCCAGCAGTTACACTAGCGGGTGGCCTGTGGAGCAGTTCTTC.